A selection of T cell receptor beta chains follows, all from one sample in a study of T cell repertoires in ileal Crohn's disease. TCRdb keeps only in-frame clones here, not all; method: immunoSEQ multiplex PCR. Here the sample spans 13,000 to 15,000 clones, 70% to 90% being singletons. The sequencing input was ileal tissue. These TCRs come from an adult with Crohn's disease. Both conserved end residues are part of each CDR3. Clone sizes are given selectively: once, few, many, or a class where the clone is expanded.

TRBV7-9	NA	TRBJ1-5	CASSFRDNQPQHF
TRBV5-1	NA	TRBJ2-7	CASSPHGWSSYEQYF
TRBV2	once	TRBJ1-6	CASSGPSGGNSPLHF
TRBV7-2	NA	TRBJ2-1	CASSKGLAQLLSSYNEQFF
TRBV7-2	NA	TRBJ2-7	CASSGGSTYEQYF
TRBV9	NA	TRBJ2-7	CASSARPDSFNEQYF
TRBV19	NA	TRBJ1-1	CASSSPGAATEAFF
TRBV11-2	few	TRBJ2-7	CASSLLQGTYEQYF
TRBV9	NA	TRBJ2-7	CASSAGTSGRPADEQYF
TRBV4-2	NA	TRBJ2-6	CASSHADRSDSGANVLTF
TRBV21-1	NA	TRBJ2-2	CASSKEAGGGYTGELFF
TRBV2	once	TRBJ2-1	CASLRGSYNEQFF
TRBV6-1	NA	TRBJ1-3	CASSEGPTVTFGNTIYF
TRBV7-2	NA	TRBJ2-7	CASSLGLAGAYEQYF